This T cell receptor beta chain was found in a study of T-cell reconstitution after alpha-beta-depleted transplantation in children. The CDR3 contains 13 residues. Unmatched junction bases numbered 8, after V lost 6 bases and J lost 7 bases. The germline V gene has CDR1 DFQATT and CDR2 SNEGSKA (reference sequence). This clonotype has a handful of counts. Its specificity is unknown. Unique molecular identifiers featured in how the TCRbeta library was prepared. TCRdb processed the PCR reads anew with MiXCR; each CDR3 protein has one entry. The table lists about 300,000 distinct CDR3 sequences, around 9.1% of them singletons. Study outcomes and limitations: One year post-transplant, T-cell counts and diversity were largely derived from T cells produced anew. Several hundred graft clones that had expanded were reportedly the source of alpha-beta T cells about two months after transplant. In some patients, recipient T cells and intrathymic progenitors surviving conditioning explained high day-60 diversity.

The specimen comprised PBMCs, sampled before TCRalphabeta/CD19-depleted stem cell transplant. This receptor was obtained from a boy in the first two years of life with acute myeloid leukemia, due to receive a stem cell transplant. This chain links TRBV20-1 with TRBJ1-2; 10 nucleotides agree with TRBD1. This chain's CDR3 is CSALRQGAFGYTF. The CDR3 DNA is TGCAGTGCCCTAAGACAGGGGGCGTTTGGCTACACCTTC.